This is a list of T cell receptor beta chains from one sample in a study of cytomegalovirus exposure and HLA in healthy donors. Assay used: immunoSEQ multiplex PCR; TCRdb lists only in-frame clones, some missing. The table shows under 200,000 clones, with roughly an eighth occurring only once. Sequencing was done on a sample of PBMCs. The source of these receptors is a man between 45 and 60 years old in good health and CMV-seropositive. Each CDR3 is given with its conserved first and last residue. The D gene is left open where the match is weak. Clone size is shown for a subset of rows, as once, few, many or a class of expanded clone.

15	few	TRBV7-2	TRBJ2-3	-	TGTGCCAGCAACCAACGAGGCAGCGCAAAAGATACGCAGTATTTT	CASNQRGSAKDTQYF
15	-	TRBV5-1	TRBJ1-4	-	TGCGCCAGCAGCCCATCCGGGGAAGTTAATGAAAAACTGTTTTTT	CASSPSGEVNEKLFF
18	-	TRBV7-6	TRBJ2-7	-	TGTGCCAGCAGCCCAAGACTGGGCGGGGGCCCTTACAACTACGAGCAGTACTTC	CASSPRLGGGPYNYEQYF
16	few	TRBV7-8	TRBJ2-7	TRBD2	TGTGCCAGCAGCTTAGCGGCGGGGGTTCCTTCCTACGAGCAGTACTTC	CASSLAAGVPSYEQYF
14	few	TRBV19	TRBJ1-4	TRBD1	TGTGCCAGTAGTGACAGGGGGCGCAGTGAAAAACTGTTTTTT	CASSDRGRSEKLFF
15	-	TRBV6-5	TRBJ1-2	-	TGTGCCAGCAGTCTGGGGTGGGACGGGGGATATGGCTACACCTTC	CASSLGWDGGYGYTF
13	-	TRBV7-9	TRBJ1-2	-	TGTGCCAGCAGCTGGGGGGGAGGCTATGGCTACACCTTC	CASSWGGGYGYTF
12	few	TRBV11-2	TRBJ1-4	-	TGTGCCAGCAGCTTTTTCTCTGAGAAACTGTTTTTT	CASSFFSEKLFF
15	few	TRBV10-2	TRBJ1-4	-	TGCGCCAGCAGTAAGGCCGGGACAAATAATGAAAAACTGTTTTTT	CASSKAGTNNEKLFF
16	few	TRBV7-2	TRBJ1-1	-	TGTGCCAGCAGCCCTTACAGGGATTTTATGAACACTGAAGCTTTCTTT	CASSPYRDFMNTEAFF
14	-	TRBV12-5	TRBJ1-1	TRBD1	TGTGCTAGTGGTCCCGACAGGGTCAACACTGAAGCTTTCTTT	CASGPDRVNTEAFF
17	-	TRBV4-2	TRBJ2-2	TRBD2	TGTGCCAGCAGCCAAGGGGGACTGGGCGGGGGAGCCGGGGAGCTGTTTTTT	CASSQGGLGGGAGELFF
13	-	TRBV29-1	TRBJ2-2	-	TGCAGCGTTGATTCCAGGGGCACCGGGGAGCTGTTTTTT	CSVDSRGTGELFF
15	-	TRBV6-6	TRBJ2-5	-	TGTGCCAGCAGTTACTCAGGCGGGAACCCAGGCCCTTATTACTTC	CASSYSGGNPGPYYF
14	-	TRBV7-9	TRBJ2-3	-	TGTGCCAGCAGTGTCAGGGTCCTCACAGATACGCAGTATTTT	CASSVRVLTDTQYF
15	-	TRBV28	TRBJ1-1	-	TGTGCCAGCAGTTCGAGGACAGCCTTGAACACTGAAGCTTTCTTT	CASSSRTALNTEAFF
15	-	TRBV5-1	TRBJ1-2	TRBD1	TGCGCCAGCAGCCCCCGGACAGGGGGAAACTATGGCTACACCTTC	CASSPRTGGNYGYTF
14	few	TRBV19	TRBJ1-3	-	TGTGCCAGTAGCGGGGGGGGCCTTGGAAACACCATATATTTT	CASSGGGLGNTIYF
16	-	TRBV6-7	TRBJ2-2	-	TGTGCCAGCACCCTAGCAGGGCGGGGAGATACCGGGGAGCTGTTTTTT	CASTLAGRGDTGELFF
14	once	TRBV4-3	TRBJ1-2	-	TGCGCCAGCAGCCAAGATACGACAGGCGGTGGCTACACCTTC	CASSQDTTGGGYTF
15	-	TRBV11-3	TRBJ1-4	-	TGTGCCAGCAGCATGACCAGGGTCACTAATGAAAAACTGTTTTTT	CASSMTRVTNEKLFF
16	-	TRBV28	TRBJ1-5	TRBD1	TGTGCCAGCAGTTTCGACAGGGGGCATAACAATCAGCCCCAGCATTTT	CASSFDRGHNNQPQHF
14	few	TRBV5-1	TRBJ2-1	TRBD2	TGCGCCAGCAGCACAGGACTAGCGGGGGAGCCTCAGTTCTTC	CASSTGLAGEPQFF
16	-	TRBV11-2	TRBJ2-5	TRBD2	TGTGCCAGCAGCTTAGGTGGACTAGCGTATCAAGAGACCCAGTACTTC	CASSLGGLAYQETQYF
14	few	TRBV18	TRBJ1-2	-	TGTGCCAGCTCACCTCAGGGAAATAACTATGGCTACACCTTC	CASSPQGNNYGYTF
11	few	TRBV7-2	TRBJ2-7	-	TGTGCCAGCAGCCGACAGTACGAGCAGTACTTC	CASSRQYEQYF
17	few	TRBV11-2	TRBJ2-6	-	TGTGCCAGCAGCTCTCCCCGGGCCGAGGGAGGGGCCAACGTCCTGACTTTC	CASSSPRAEGGANVLTF
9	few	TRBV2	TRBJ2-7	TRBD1	TGTGCCAGCAGTATGGGGACAGTTTTC	CASSMGTVF
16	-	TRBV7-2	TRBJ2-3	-	TGTGCCAGCAGCCCCCAGGCAGGGGTTAGCACAGATACGCAGTATTTT	CASSPQAGVSTDTQYF
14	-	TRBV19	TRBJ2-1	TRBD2	TGTGCCAGTAAGAGTCTAGCGGGGTACAATGAGCAGTTCTTC	CASKSLAGYNEQFF
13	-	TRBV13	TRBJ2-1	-	TGTGCCAGCAGCTTAGGAGGTAGCCCCCCTCGGTTCTTC	CASSLGGSPPRFF
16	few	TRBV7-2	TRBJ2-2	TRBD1	TGTGCCAGCAGCTTACGACAGGGCTCTAACACCGGGGAGCTGTTTTTT	CASSLRQGSNTGELFF
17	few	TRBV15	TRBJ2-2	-	TGTGCCACCACCCGCACCTCTACGATGGGGGGCACCGGGGAGCTGTTTTTT	CATTRTSTMGGTGELFF
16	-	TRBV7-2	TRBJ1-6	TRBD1	TGTGCCAGCAGCTCTCCAGGGGGCTCCTATAATTCACCCCTCCACTTT	CASSSPGGSYNSPLHF
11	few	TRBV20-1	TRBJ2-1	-	TGCAGTGCTACCGGACGGGGAGGGCAGTTCTTC	CSATGRGGQFF
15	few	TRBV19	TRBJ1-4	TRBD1	TGTGCCAGTAGCTCAGGACAGGGTAATAATGAAAAACTGTTTTTT	CASSSGQGNNEKLFF
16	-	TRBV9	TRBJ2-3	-	TGTGCCAGCACCACAGGAGTTCACCCTAGCACAGATACGCAGTATTTT	CASTTGVHPSTDTQYF
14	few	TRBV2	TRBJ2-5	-	TGTGCCAGCAGGGCACGTGGGGGGTTACGGACCCAGTACTTC	CASRARGGLRTQYF
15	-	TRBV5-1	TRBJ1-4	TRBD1	TGCGCCAGCAGCCCGGGACAGGGGGTTAATGAAAAACTGTTTTTT	CASSPGQGVNEKLFF
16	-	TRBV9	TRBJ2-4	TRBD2	TGTGCCAGCAGCCCGACCCAGGGCGCGGGGGGGAGCATTCAGTACTTC	CASSPTQGAGGSIQYF
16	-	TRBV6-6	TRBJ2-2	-	TGTGCCAGCAGTTTTCCGGGACAAGCGAACACCGGGGAGCTGTTTTTT	CASSFPGQANTGELFF
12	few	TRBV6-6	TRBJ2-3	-	TGTGCCAGCAGCCTAGGAGGAGGGACGCAGTATTTT	CASSLGGGTQYF
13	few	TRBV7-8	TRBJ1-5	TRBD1	TGTGCCAGCAGCCCACCGGGACAGCTGCCCCAGCATTTT	CASSPPGQLPQHF
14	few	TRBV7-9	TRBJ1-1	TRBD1	TGTGCCAGCAGCGAGGGACAGGTGAACACTGAAGCTTTCTTT	CASSEGQVNTEAFF
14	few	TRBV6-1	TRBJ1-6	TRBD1	TGTGCCAGCAGGATTACAGGGGATAATTCACCCCTCCACTTT	CASRITGDNSPLHF
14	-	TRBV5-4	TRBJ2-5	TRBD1	TGTGCCAGCAGCGCGACAGGGGTCCAAGAGACCCAGTACTTC	CASSATGVQETQYF
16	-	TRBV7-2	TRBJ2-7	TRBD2	TGTGCCAGCAGCTTAGTTGCTAGCGGGGGGGCCTACGAGCAGTACTTC	CASSLVASGGAYEQYF
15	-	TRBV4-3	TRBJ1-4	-	TGCGCCAGCAGCCAAGAAGAACGGACAAATGAAAAACTGTTTTTT	CASSQEERTNEKLFF
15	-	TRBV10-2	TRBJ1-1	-	TGCGCCAGCAGTGATTTGTGGCAGTCGAACACTGAAGCTTTCTTT	CASSDLWQSNTEAFF
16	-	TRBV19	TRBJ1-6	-	TGTGCCAGTAGTCCGACGTCCACAGGGAATAATTCACCCCTCCACTTT	CASSPTSTGNNSPLHF
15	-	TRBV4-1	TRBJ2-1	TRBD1	TGCGCCAGCAGCCCAAGGACAGGGGGAGGTATCGAGCAGTTCTTC	CASSPRTGGGIEQFF
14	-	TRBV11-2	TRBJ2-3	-	TGTGCCAGCAGCTCACAGGGTAGCACAGATACGCAGTATTTT	CASSSQGSTDTQYF
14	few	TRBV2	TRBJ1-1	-	TGTGCCAGCAGTGACCAGGGTCCGAACACTGAAGCTTTCTTT	CASSDQGPNTEAFF
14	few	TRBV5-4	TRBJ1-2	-	TGTGCCAGCAGCTCCGTTACCAAGGGGGAAGGCTACACCTTC	CASSSVTKGEGYTF
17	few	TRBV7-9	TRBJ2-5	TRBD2	TGTGCCAGCAGCCGAACCCCTAGCGGGGCTAGGGAAGAGACCCAGTACTTC	CASSRTPSGAREETQYF
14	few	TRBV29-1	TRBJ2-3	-	TGCAGCGTTCGAGAAGCGGTACCCACAGATACGCAGTATTTT	CSVREAVPTDTQYF
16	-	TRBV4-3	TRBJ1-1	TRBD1	TGCGCCAGCAGCCAAGATCACAGGGGGACACCAGATGGGACTTTCTTT	CASSQDHRGTPDGTFF
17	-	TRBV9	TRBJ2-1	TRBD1	TGTGCCAGCAGCGTCGGACAGGTAATCTCCTCCTACAATGAGCAGTTCTTC	CASSVGQVISSYNEQFF
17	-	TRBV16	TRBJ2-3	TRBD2	TGTGCCAGCAGCCCTGTGGGACTAGCGGTGCTAACAGATACGCAGTATTTT	CASSPVGLAVLTDTQYF